Described below is a single T cell receptor beta chain sequence and its context. Compared with germline, one end of the junction differs, possibly owing to a read error. The data originate from a study of blood T cell repertoires in COVID-19. Looking at the study overall: Both acute and convalescent COVID-19 samples were obtained from the United States, Italy and Spain. T cells, B-cell-depleted T cells, or PBMCs supplied cDNA or gDNA.

Per the study methods: Amplification with reference gene primers provided the estimates of nucleated cell counts. The protocol was immunoSEQ multiplex PCR, while the TCRdb copy is restricted to in-frame clones and leaves out a portion. D and trimming were read from the DNA, whereas the V and J calls and clone size are those reported in that table. Of 120,000 to 150,000 clones in the sample, 88% were seen once. The sample comprised peripheral blood. This receptor was identified in a human donor in a cohort sampled during active COVID-19.

The CDR3 DNA reads TGCGCCAGCAGCCAAACCGGGACAGGGGCACACCGGGACTTC. Its protein product is CASSQTGTGAHRDF. V and J are TRBV4-3 and TRBJ2-7, with TRBD1 matching over 10 bases. Per germline, CDR1 LGHNA and CDR2 YSLEER. The CDR3 has 14 residues.